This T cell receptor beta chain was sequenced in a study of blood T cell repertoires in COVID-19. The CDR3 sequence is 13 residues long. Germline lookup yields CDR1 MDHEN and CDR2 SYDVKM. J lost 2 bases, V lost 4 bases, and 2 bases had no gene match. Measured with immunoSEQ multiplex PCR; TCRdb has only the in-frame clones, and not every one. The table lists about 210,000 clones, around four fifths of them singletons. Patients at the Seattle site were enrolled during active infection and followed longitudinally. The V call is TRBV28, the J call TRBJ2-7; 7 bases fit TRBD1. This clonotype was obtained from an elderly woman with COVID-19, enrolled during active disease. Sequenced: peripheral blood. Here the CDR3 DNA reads TGTGCCAGCAGTTCGGGACAGCCCTACGAGCAGTACTTC. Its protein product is CASSSGQPYEQYF.